This entry lists 9 T cell receptor beta chains sequenced from one sample in a study of T cells in tuberculosis (dated by TCRdb to 2016 to 2019). Receptor libraries were prepared by the immunoSEQ multiplex PCR assay. In its TCRdb copy, this immuneACCESS table keeps in-frame sequences only and misses some clones. Where compared with another copy, unresolved V genes explain less than half of these, and the others have no known cause. Present in this sample are more than 35,000 clones, roughly 94% of which were seen just once. The ten largest clones capture about 4.7% of the sample. This specimen's time point label, per the study, means: new active TB diagnosis, blood taken before or within 7 days of starting treatment. Source: PBMCs, taken at tuberculosis diagnosis. These receptors were taken from an adult with tuberculosis.

This sequence joins TRBV5-1 and TRBJ2-1; D is ambiguous. The CDR3 runs 14 residues. V lost 7 bases and J lost 4, with 15 bases in between. Germline assignment: CDR1 SGHRS and CDR2 YFSETQ. CDR3 protein: CASALGSFYNEQFF. In nucleotides, the CDR3 is TGCGCCAGCGCCCTAGGTTCGTTTTACAATGAGCAGTTCTTC. Drawing the rest from reference TRBV5-1 and TRBJ2-1, the complete variable domain is KAGVTQTPRYLIKTRGQQVTLSCSPISGHRSVSWYQQTPGQGLQFLFEYFSETQRNKGNFPGRFSGRQFSNSRSEMNVSTLELGDSALYLCASALGSFYNEQFFGPGTRLTVL.

This sequence joins TRBV18 and TRBJ1-2; 9 positions match TRBD1. Trimming removed 4 bases from V and 3 bases from J; junction bases left unmatched: 6. The CDR3 is made up of 15 amino acids. CDR1 is KGHSH and CDR2 is LQKENI in the germline V gene. This CDR3 is CASSRNRDRDYGYTF. The CDR3 nucleotides read TGTGCCAGCTCACGAAATAGGGACAGGGACTATGGCTACACCTTC.

This clone was recorded once. The chain is built from TRBV2 and TRBJ2-3; no clear D. Germline loops: CDR1 SNHLY, CDR2 FYNNEI. CDR3 size: 14 residues. V was shortened by 5 bases and J by 1 base, with 10 bases between the two germline ends. This CDR3 reads CASSYLPGTDTQYF. Written as DNA, the CDR3 is TGTGCCAGCAGTTACCTACCTGGCACAGATACGCAGTATTTT. The full variable domain, in which reference TRBV2 and TRBJ2-3 provide the parts outside the CDR3, is EPEVTQTPSHQVTQMGQEVILRCVPISNHLYFYWYRQILGQKVEFLVSFYNNEISEKSEIFDDQFSVERPDGSNFTLKIRSTKLEDSAMYFCASSYLPGTDTQYFGPGTRLTVL.

The chain has TRBV28 and TRBJ1-2, with D perhaps matching TRBD1 (6 bases). This CDR3 region has 12 residues. The germline V gene encodes CDR1 MDHEN and CDR2 SYDVKM. The V gene lost 8 bases and the J gene lost 3 bases, with 10 bases spanning the gap. The CDR3 DNA reads TGTGCCAGCGAGGACAGTTACTATGGCTACACCTTC. It translates to CASEDSYYGYTF.

V gene TRBV28 combines with J gene TRBJ2-2, with a possible D match to TRBD1 (5 bases). V was cut by 6 bases and J by 1 base, with 12 bases left in between. Germline V lookup: CDR1 MDHEN, CDR2 SYDVKM. The CDR3 covers 15 residues. CDR3 DNA: TGTGCCAGCAGACTTCGACAGCTGAACACCGGGGAGCTGTTTTTT. Translation gives CASRLRQLNTGELFF. The full variable domain, its missing parts supplied by reference TRBV28 and TRBJ2-2, is DVKVTQSSRYLVKRTGEKVFLECVQDMDHENMFWYRQDPGLGLRLIYFSYDVKMKEKGDIPEGYSVSREKKERFSLILESASTNQTSMYLCASRLRQLNTGELFFGEGSRLTVL.

J is TRBJ1-2 and V is TRBV6-6, with a tentative D call TRBD1 (6 bases). The CDR3 sequence is 14 residues long. The germline CDR1 and CDR2 sequences are MNHNY and SVGAGI (reference sequence). The V end was cut by 7 bases, the J end by 4 bases, with 16 bases between. The CDR3 protein is CASTSQGRGYGYTF. DNA for the CDR3: TGTGCCAGCACTTCACAGGGAAGAGGCTATGGCTACACCTTC.

The V gene is TRBV20-1, the J gene TRBJ2-7; no reliable D call. Germline V lookup: CDR1 DFQATT, CDR2 SNEGSKA (reference sequence). CDR3 length: 11 amino acids. CDR3 bases: TGCGCGGCCGGCAGAACCTACGAGCAGTACTTC. Translated, it gives CAAGRTYEQYF.

The genes are TRBV19 and TRBJ1-5, with D unclear. The CDR3 totals 15 residues. V was cut by 3 bases and J by 2 bases, with 11 bases left in between. CDR1 is LNHDA and CDR2 is SQIVND in the germline V gene (reference sequence). CDR3 sequence (DNA): TGTGCCAGTAGTATTGGCCAATACGGCAATCAGCCCCAGCATTTT. Protein: CASSIGQYGNQPQHF.

The chain links TRBV27 to TRBJ1-2; D unclear. Germline V CDR1 and CDR2: MNHEY, SMNVEV (reference sequence). The CDR3 is 15 residues long. Trimming took 5 bases from V and 7 from J, leaving 20 bases between them. CDR3 bases: TGTGCCAGCAGTCGAGAAGAACTCGGTTCGAGTGGCTACACCTTC. Amino acid sequence: CASSREELGSSGYTF.